The sequence of this T cell receptor (beta chain) was determined in a study of T-cell memory formation after mild COVID-19. Study-level results: A balance of CD4 and CD8 characterized clones contracting day 15 to 85, whereas later expanders leaned CD4+. There were some responding clones in pre-infection memory, which suggested that cross-reactive memory had joined.

This CDR3 comprises 13 residues. The trim removed 5 bases at V and 10 bases at J, leaving 4 bases unmatched. The authors produced TCR alpha and TCR beta cDNA libraries with sample barcodes and UMIs by 5'RACE using constant-segment primers. One entry per CDR3 protein results from TCRdb running MiXCR on the 5' RACE reads. Of about 430,000 distinct CDR3 sequences listed, roughly 17% are singletons. To note about this clonotype: Its specificity is unknown.

The source of this sequence is a man aged 18 to 29 who had mild COVID-19 (a few samples of this study predate the infection). Cell type and time point are not known. Sequenced: PBMCs or a T cell subset sorted from them (not recorded which). This sequence joins TRBV12-3 or TRBV12-4 and TRBJ1-6; 8 nucleotides line up with TRBD1. Written as DNA, the CDR3 is TGTGCCAGCAGTCCCGGACAGGGCTCACCCCTCCACTTT. Amino acid sequence: CASSPGQGSPLHF.